The T cell receptor beta chain under discussion was sequenced for a study of T cell responses to AZD1222 COVID-19 vaccine. Data came from immunoSEQ multiplex PCR; TCRdb stores just in-frame clones and leaves some out. This sample carries roughly 120,000 clones, about 90% of them seen once, and the ten largest clones take roughly 1.5%. V was cut by 0 bases and J by 1 base, with 7 bases left in between. The CDR3 consists of 14 residues. Looked up from germline, CDR1 is SGHDT and CDR2 is YYEEEE. The sequence was collected from an adult who received the AZD1222 COVID-19 vaccine. V and J are TRBV5-6 and TRBJ1-2, with no clear D. Specimen: peripheral blood, collected 28 days after the second AZD1222 dose. The CDR3 nucleotides are TGTGCCAGCAGCTTGGAACGGATTAACTATGGCTACACCTTC. Residues: CASSLERINYGYTF.